This T cell receptor beta chain was found in a study of T cell repertoires in cytomegalovirus infection. The wider study: Shared public TCR beta signatures pointed to both CMV infection and a matching HLA type.

TCRdb recomputed calls from the reads with MiXCR, one row per CDR3 protein. The sample contains 310,000 or so distinct CDR3 sequences, around 25% of which appear only once. Study results and limitations: HLA-C-restricted CMV clonotypes gave the most frequent clonotype in two of eight donors. Summed frequency of public TCR beta families distinguished CMV carriers with the relevant HLA.

This CDR3 region has 13 residues. V was trimmed by 4 bases and J by 2 bases, leaving 8 bases between them. On this clonotype: What it binds is unknown.

The receptor was isolated from a human donor in good health (CMV status not recorded). Some clones in this sample may be carry-over from other donors' samples. The gene calls are TRBV12-3 or TRBV12-4 and TRBJ1-1; D gene uncertain. The input for sequencing was cultured PBMCs, taken from culture after CMV antigen stimulation. DNA for the CDR3: TGTGCCAGCAGTTCCAGCACCAACACTGAAGCTTTCTTT. This encodes CASSSSTNTEAFF.